The 21 T cell receptor beta chains in this list originate from one sample, sequenced in a study of Ad26.COV2.S vaccination and SARS-CoV-2 variants. Sequencing was performed with immunoSEQ multiplex PCR; in TCRdb, only in-frame clones are kept and a portion is missing. Of about 390,000 clones detected, 75% to 90% appear once; the ten largest clones hold roughly 3%. Described treatment: over 15 received Ad26.COV2.S at low or high dose, single or two shots; about five received placebo; per-sample allocation not given. Sampling took place 63 days after the first vaccine or placebo injection. Here the sequenced sample was peripheral blood, taken in a trial of Ad26.COV2.S vaccine versus placebo. These receptors were obtained from a person aged 18 to 59 who received the Ad26.COV2.S COVID-19 vaccine or a placebo.

The chain couples TRBV5-5 to TRBJ1-2; D gene uncertain. The CDR3 contains 13 residues. The germline V gene encodes CDR1 SGHKS and CDR2 YYEKEE (reference sequence). V dropped 4 bases and J dropped 4 bases, with 11 bases sitting between them. This CDR3 reads CASSPQRTYGYTF. The DNA for the CDR3 is TGTGCCAGCAGCCCCCAGCGGACCTATGGCTACACCTTC.

V is TRBV5-5 and J is TRBJ1-5, with D possibly being TRBD1 (5 bases). Trimming left V 0 bases short and J 1 base short, with 5 bases between. This CDR3 is 14 amino acids long. The germline V gene encodes CDR1 SGHKS and CDR2 YYEKEE (reference sequence). The CDR3 is CASSLGGSNQPQHF. CDR3 DNA sequence: TGTGCCAGCAGCTTGGGGGGGAGCAATCAGCCCCAGCATTTT.

This clone appeared a single time. The chain is built from TRBV19 and TRBJ2-6, with 7 bases aligning to TRBD1. V was pared by 6 bases and J by 4 bases, with 9 bases of the junction left unmatched. CDR1 LNHDA and CDR2 SQIVND come from the germline V gene (reference sequence). The CDR3 sequence is 16 residues long. CDR3 in amino acids: CASRSITGAGANVLTF. The CDR3 DNA reads TGTGCCAGTAGATCTATTACAGGGGCCGGGGCCAACGTCCTGACTTTC.

This CDR3 is CASSIDHLGQGRGYTF. The CDR3 nucleotides are TGTGCCAGTAGTATAGATCACCTAGGACAGGGACGTGGCTACACCTTC. The V call is TRBV19, the J call TRBJ1-2; 8 nucleotides agree with TRBD1. Germline CDR1 is LNHDA and CDR2 is SQIVND (reference sequence). J gave up 7 bases and V 0 bases, and 10 bases lay outside the gene matches. The CDR3 runs 16 residues.

V gene TRBV6-6 combines with J gene TRBJ2-7, with a tentative D call TRBD1 (5 bases). Germline V gene sequence: CDR1 MNHNY, CDR2 SVGAGI (reference sequence). Trimming removed 6 bases at V and 5 bases at J, with 17 bases between. CDR3 size: 14 residues. The CDR3 DNA reads TGTGCCAGCAGCCCGGCCGACAGTAAAAACGAGCAGTACTTC. This codes for CASSPADSKNEQYF.

The rearrangement links TRBV2 to TRBJ2-7; 9 nucleotides align to TRBD1. The junction had 8 bases not matched to a gene; V was cut back by 6 bases and J by 2 bases. This CDR3 spans 15 amino acids. Germline loops: CDR1 SNHLY, CDR2 FYNNEI. CDR3 nucleotide sequence: TGTGCCAGCAGGGGAGGACAGGGGACCCCCTACGAGCAGTACTTC. Translation gives CASRGGQGTPYEQYF.

This chain connects TRBV19 to TRBJ2-3; 8 nucleotides line up with TRBD1. The germline V gene encodes CDR1 LNHDA and CDR2 SQIVND (reference sequence). This CDR3 has 15 residues. V trimming: 4 bases; J trimming: 3 bases; junction bases outside the gene matches: 6. The CDR3 region is CASSNRQGATDTQYF. For the CDR3, the DNA is TGTGCCAGTAGTAACCGGCAGGGGGCAACAGATACGCAGTATTTT.

The chain carries TRBV13 and TRBJ2-5; possible D gene TRBD1, 5 bases. CDR3 size: 14 residues. V gave up 4 bases and J gave up 5 bases, with 14 bases separating them. The germline CDR1 and CDR2 sequences are PRHDT and FYEKMQ (reference sequence). The CDR3 DNA follows: TGTGCCAGCAGCTGGACATCACATTACGAGACCCAGTACTTC. The encoded protein is CASSWTSHYETQYF.

The chain carries TRBV5-4 and TRBJ2-7, with D possibly TRBD1 on 6 matching bases. Per the germline V gene, CDR1 is SGHNT and CDR2 is YYREEE (reference sequence). Deletions cut 4 bases from V and 7 bases from J, with 21 bases between. The CDR3 is 15 residues long. CDR3 sequence (DNA): TGTGCCAGCAGCCCCAGTCGGGACACAGCTACGGAGCAGTACTTC. It specifies CASSPSRDTATEQYF.

This chain uses TRBV28 with TRBJ2-2, with D unclear. V lost 1 base and J lost 4, with 7 bases in between. Germline CDR1 MDHEN, CDR2 SYDVKM. The CDR3 runs to 14 residues. The DNA for the CDR3 is TGTGCCAGCAGTTTATTAGTTGGCACCGGGGAGCTGTTTTTT. Translating it yields CASSLLVGTGELFF.

This clone was detected once. The genes are TRBV19 and TRBJ2-5, with TRBD2 matching 8 bases. Germline V gene lookup returns CDR1 LNHDA and CDR2 SQIVND (reference sequence). There are 14 residues in the CDR3. With 5 bases clipped from V and 2 bases from J, the junction kept 4 bases outside the gene matches. CDR3 protein: CASSPGTSQETQYF. Written as DNA, the CDR3 is TGTGCCAGTAGTCCCGGGACTAGTCAAGAGACCCAGTACTTC.

CDR3 protein: CASSLGTLHYNEQFF. CDR3 bases: TGTGCCAGCAGCTTAGGGACACTCCATTACAATGAGCAGTTCTTC. The genes are TRBV7-2 and TRBJ2-1; perhaps TRBD1 as D (5 bases). Germline-derived CDR1 and CDR2 are SGHTA and FQGNSA. Trimming removed 1 base from V and 4 bases from J, with 11 bases in between. The CDR3 runs 15 residues.

The rearrangement joins TRBV4-1 to TRBJ2-3, with D uncertain. Trimming pared 1 base from V and 2 bases from J, leaving 13 bases between. Per the germline V gene, CDR1 is MGHRA and CDR2 is YSYEKL. The CDR3 has 16 amino acids. The CDR3 DNA follows: TGCGCCAGCAGCCAAGTATGGCCCCATCCCACAGATACGCAGTATTTT. Its protein product is CASSQVWPHPTDTQYF.

This rearrangement joins TRBV7-9 to TRBJ1-1; D call uncertain. Trimming left V 1 base short and J 1 base short, with 13 bases between. The CDR3 consists of 16 residues. From germline, CDR1 is SEHNR and CDR2 FQNEAQ (reference sequence). CDR3 DNA: TGTGCCAGCAGCTTAGTTCAATTCCGATGGAACACTGAAGCTTTCTTT. Protein: CASSLVQFRWNTEAFF.

This chain connects TRBV7-9 to TRBJ2-1; D uncertain. Trimming stripped 2 bases from V and 7 bases from J, with 12 bases between. CDR3 length: 14 amino acids. Germline CDR1 and CDR2: SEHNR and FQNEAQ (reference sequence). As DNA, the CDR3 is TGTGCCAGCAGCTTAAATCAGAAAGGGAATGAGCAGTTCTTC. Encoded protein: CASSLNQKGNEQFF.

This clone was seen only once. The chain joins TRBV9 to TRBJ2-2; no clear D gene. The germline V gene has CDR1 SGDLS and CDR2 YYNGEE. CDR3 size: 12 residues. The V gene lost 4 bases and the J gene lost 5 bases, with 6 bases spanning the gap. The CDR3 DNA is TGTGCCAGCAGCATTGGGACCGGGGAGCTGTTTTTT. Translated, it gives CASSIGTGELFF. The variable domain in full, with the rest retrieved from reference TRBV9 and TRBJ2-2, is DSGVTQTPKHLITATGQRVTLRCSPRSGDLSVYWYQQSLDQGLQFLIQYYNGEERAKGNILERFSAQQFPDLHSELNLSSLELGDSALYFCASSIGTGELFFGEGSRLTVL.

The CDR3 is CATSSRVSGGGTDTQYF. DNA for the CDR3: TGTGCCACCAGCAGCCGCGTGTCGGGGGGCGGCACAGATACGCAGTATTTT. The rearrangement uses TRBV15 and TRBJ2-3, with a tentative D call TRBD2 (7 bases). The V gene's germline CDR1 is LNHNV and CDR2 YYDKDF (reference sequence). The CDR3 spans 17 residues. Trimming took 3 bases from V and 1 from J, leaving 17 bases between them.

The J gene is TRBJ2-7, the V gene TRBV4-1; 7 bases map to TRBD2. V shed 2 bases, J shed 2 bases, and the junction held 9 bases outside the gene matches. The germline CDR1 and CDR2 sequences are MGHRA and YSYEKL. The CDR3 has 16 amino acids. The CDR3 spells CASSQQSSGLPYEQYF. In nucleotides, the CDR3 is TGCGCCAGCAGCCAACAGTCTAGCGGTCTCCCCTACGAGCAGTACTTC.

This clone was seen only a few times. Other DNA sequences in this specimen translate into the identical CDR3. The rearrangement uses TRBV5-1 and TRBJ1-6; the D is unclear. The CDR3 loop spans 16 amino acids. Trimming removed 0 bases at V and 5 bases at J, with 12 bases between. Per the germline V gene, CDR1 is SGHRS and CDR2 is YFSETQ. The CDR3 loop is CASSLAGRADNSPLHF. The CDR3 coding sequence is TGCGCCAGCAGCTTGGCCGGAAGGGCGGATAATTCACCCCTCCACTTT. The full variable domain, rest sourced from reference TRBV5-1 and TRBJ1-6, is KAGVTQTPRYLIKTRGQQVTLSCSPISGHRSVSWYQQTPGQGLQFLFEYFSETQRNKGNFPGRFSGRQFSNSRSEMNVSTLELGDSALYLCASSLAGRADNSPLHFGNGTRLTVT.

The chain employs TRBV7-2 and TRBJ2-7; 9 positions match TRBD1. V gave up 4 bases and J gave up 4 bases; unmatched junction bases: 5. From germline, CDR1 is SGHTA and CDR2 FQGNSA. This CDR3 comprises 14 residues. CDR3 sequence: CASSSGTGRYEQYF. The DNA for the CDR3 is TGTGCCAGCAGCTCCGGGACAGGGCGGTACGAGCAGTACTTC.

CDR3 region: CSVEFAGGVYEQYF. The CDR3 nucleotides read TGCAGCGTTGAATTTGCAGGGGGTGTCTACGAGCAGTACTTC. The chain links TRBV29-1 to TRBJ2-7; 7 bases match TRBD1. Germline CDR1 SQVTM, CDR2 ANQGSEA. V trimming: 2 bases; J trimming: 3 bases; junction bases outside the gene matches: 7. The CDR3 spans 14 residues.